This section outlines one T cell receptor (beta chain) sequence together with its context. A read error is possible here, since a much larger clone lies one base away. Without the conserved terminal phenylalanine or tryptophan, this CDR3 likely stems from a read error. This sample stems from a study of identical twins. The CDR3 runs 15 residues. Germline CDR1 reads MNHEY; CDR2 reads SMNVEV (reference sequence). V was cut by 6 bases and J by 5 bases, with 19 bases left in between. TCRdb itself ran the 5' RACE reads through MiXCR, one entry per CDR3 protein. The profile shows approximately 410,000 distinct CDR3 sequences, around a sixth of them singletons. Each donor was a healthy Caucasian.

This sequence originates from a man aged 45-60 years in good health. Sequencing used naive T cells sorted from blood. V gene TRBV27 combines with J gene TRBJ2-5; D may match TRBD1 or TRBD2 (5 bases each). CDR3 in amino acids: CASSLDTSRGETQYL. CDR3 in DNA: TGTGCCAGCAGCCTCGATACTTCTCGGGGCGAGACCCAGTACCTC.